Sequencing of this T cell receptor (beta chain) was carried out in a study of CD8+ T cells in alopecia areata. Trimming stripped 5 bases from V and 6 bases from J, with 17 bases between. Germline V CDR1 and CDR2: SGHTA, FQGTGA. This CDR3 is 14 amino acids long. In each case, RNA was isolated and then reverse transcribed into cDNA as the sequencing template. Profiling relied on immunoSEQ multiplex PCR, and the TCRdb table lists in-frame clones only, not all of them. The repertoire holds 200,000 or so clones, with around three fifths as singletons. The sequence came from a human donor with alopecia areata. Sequencing used CD4+ T cells sorted from blood, obtained at week 0. The J gene is TRBJ2-7, the V gene TRBV7-3; D call uncertain. This CDR3 is CASSPRPTSREQYF. The DNA for the CDR3 is TGTGCCAGCAGCCCCCGTCCTACGTCTCGCGAGCAGTACTTC.